The present entry profiles one T cell receptor beta chain with its context. This clone came up a few times. Which antigen it targets is not known. Base qualities are not at hand, and no much larger clone is one base apart. The data originate from a study of blood T cell repertoires in COVID-19 (dated by TCRdb to the early 2020s). As for the study more broadly: The collaborator samples originated in the United States, Italy and Spain and spanned the acute and convalescent phases of COVID-19. The material from the prospective study consisted of cDNA or gDNA derived from T cells, B-cell-depleted T cells, or PBMCs. Subjects who had been exposed to COVID-19, were actively infected with it, or had recovered from it provided the deeply sampled blood TCRbeta repertoires that made up the dataset. A freely available public database, intended as a resource for researchers studying the immune response to SARS-CoV-2, is where the repertoires were released. The samples were drawn from two sources: the first 160 participants of the ongoing ImmuneRACE study, and 1,000 to 1,500 subjects contributed by 6 global collaborators. Sample metadata almost always included a de-identified subject ID, COVID-19 status, age in years and sex. Where HLA class I and class II types were available, the types were taken from metadata supplied by the sample provider, not from assay-based typing.

Study-level results and caveats: The amount of clinical and demographic metadata varied by source and participant and was provided uncurated.

The collaborating institutions used their own protocols to collect whole blood in K2EDTA tubes. For TCRbeta analysis, collaborator samples were shipped as frozen whole blood, as isolated PBMCs, or as DNA extracted from either sample type. From a lookup of the germline V gene, CDR1 and CDR2 are SGHAT and FQNNGV. The trim is 7 bases for V and 4 bases for J, with a gap of 17 bases between the germline ends. The CDR3 has 15 amino acids, counting the end cysteine and phenylalanine. Only the CDR3 DNA stays, 45 bases, in frame from base 1. The immunoSEQ Assay, a bias-controlled multiplex PCR, was used to amplify TCRbeta CDR3 regions from genomic DNA. Per the original workflow: The number of nucleated cells in each sample was estimated by amplification of reference gene primers within the assay. To quantify the absolute abundance of each unique TCRbeta CDR3 rearrangement, sequence reads were collapsed and filtered. Productive Simpson clonality was computed per sample as the square root of Simpson's diversity index over productive rearrangements. Entries here come from immuneACCESS through TCRdb and include only in-frame sequences with V and J called. Some clones fail to appear in such tables; in the studies checked, an unresolved V gene covers under half of the shortfall, and the cause of the remainder is unknown. The DNA was the basis for D and trimming; V, J and clone size are from that table. The sample table holds about 36,000 clones, of which about 74% were seen once. 1.5% to 2% of the sample is taken by the ten largest.

Sequencing input: peripheral blood. The sequence was collected from a man in his fifties or sixties with active COVID-19. The rearranged segments are TRBV11-2 and TRBJ2-1; 6 matching bases give a weak D call of TRBD1. The nucleotides are TGTGCCAGCAACTCCGAGGGACATCGTTACAATGAGCAGTTCTTC. This codes for CASNSEGHRYNEQFF.